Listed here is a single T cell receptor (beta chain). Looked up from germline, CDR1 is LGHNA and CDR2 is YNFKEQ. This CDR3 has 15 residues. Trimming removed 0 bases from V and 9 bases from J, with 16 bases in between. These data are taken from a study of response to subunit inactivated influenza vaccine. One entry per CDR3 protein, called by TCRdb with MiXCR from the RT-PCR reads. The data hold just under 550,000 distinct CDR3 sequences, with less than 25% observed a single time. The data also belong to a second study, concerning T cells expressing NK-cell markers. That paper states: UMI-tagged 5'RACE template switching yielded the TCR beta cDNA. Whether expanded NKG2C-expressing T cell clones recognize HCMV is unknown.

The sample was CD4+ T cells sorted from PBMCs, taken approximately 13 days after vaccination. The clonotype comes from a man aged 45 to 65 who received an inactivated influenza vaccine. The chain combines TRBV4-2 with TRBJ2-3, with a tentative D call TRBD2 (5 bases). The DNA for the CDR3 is TGTGCCAGCAGCCAAGAATCCCGGGATAGAGGCACGCAGTATTTT. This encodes CASSQESRDRGTQYF.